A single sample gave rise to the 5 T cell receptor beta chains below, sequenced in a study of brain metastases from non-small cell lung cancer. Data came from immunoSEQ multiplex PCR; TCRdb stores just in-frame clones and leaves some out. The table includes approximately 2,500 clones, about 80% detected once. Source material: primary lung tumor tissue. The receptors were gathered from a donor at least 40 years old with non-small cell lung cancer.

The chain uses TRBV6-5 and TRBJ1-1; tentatively, D is TRBD1 (5 bases). Looked up from germline, CDR1 is MNHEY and CDR2 is SVGAGI. V was clipped by 2 bases and J by 4 bases, with 14 bases between them. The CDR3 totals 15 residues. This chain's CDR3 is CASSYGRGGGTEAFF. For the CDR3, the DNA is TGTGCCAGCAGTTACGGGAGGGGCGGGGGCACTGAAGCTTTCTTT.

On this clone itself: This sequence may be a read error, since a much larger clone differs from it by one base. The rearrangement uses TRBV28 and TRBJ2-1; D perhaps matches TRBD2 (6 bases). V lost 5 bases and J lost 5, with 22 bases in between. CDR3 length equals 17 residues. Germline CDR1 reads MDHEN; CDR2 reads SYDVKM. Written as DNA, the CDR3 is TGTGCCAGCAGTCTCTGGACTAACGGGGACTTTAACAATGAGCAGTTCTTC. Translation: CASSLWTNGDFNNEQFF.

V is TRBV6-2 or TRBV6-3 and J is TRBJ2-2; TRBD2 agrees at 9 bases. There are 15 residues in the CDR3. With V trimmed by 6 bases and J by 7 bases, 9 bases remained unmatched. From germline, CDR1 is MNHEY and CDR2 SVGEGT. The CDR3 spells CASSRATSGGGELFF. The CDR3 DNA follows: TGTGCCAGCAGCAGAGCGACTAGCGGAGGCGGGGAGCTGTTTTTT.

The gene calls are TRBV7-9 and TRBJ2-7; TRBD1 or TRBD2 may be the D gene (5 bases each). V shed 5 bases and J shed 4 bases, with 9 bases lying between them. The CDR3 length is 12 residues. Per germline, CDR1 SEHNR and CDR2 FQNEAQ (reference sequence). CDR3 sequence (DNA): TGTGCCAGCAGCCCGGGACGGTACGAGCAGTACTTC. Translated, it gives CASSPGRYEQYF.

The chain links TRBV18 to TRBJ2-7; weak D call: TRBD1 (5 bases). Between the trimmed V and J ends, which lost 2 bases and 6 bases, there was a span of 11 bases. Germline CDR1 and CDR2: KGHSH and LQKENI. The CDR3 consists of 13 residues. The CDR3 sequence: CASSPIDSGEQYF. The CDR3 region has the DNA TGTGCCAGCTCACCAATAGACAGTGGCGAGCAGTACTTC.